Following are 17 T cell receptor beta chains from one sample sequenced in a study of CXCR3-negative and CXCR3-positive naive CD8 T cells. Whole-study findings and limits: A higher hydrophobicity marked the TRB CDR3s of CXCR3-positive naive cells versus CXCR3-negative naive cells.

The TRB libraries of cDNA were built by UMI-labeled 5' RACE. TCRdb reprocessed the 5' RACE reads and keeps a single row for each CDR3 protein, giving no DNA. Recorded for this sample: 130,000 or so distinct CDR3 sequences. These receptors are not linked to any known antigen. Sequencing input: naive CXCR3+ CD8+ T cells from blood. Subset described: CD45RO-CCR7+CD27+CD95- naive CD8+ T cells expressing CXCR3 (TNR3+). The receptor source for this set is a human donor in good health. Some clones in this sample may be carry-over from other donors' samples.

This CDR3 reads CASGHGDQPQHF. This chain connects TRBV7-9 to TRBJ1-5. CDR1 is SEHNR and CDR2 is FQNEAQ in the germline V gene (reference sequence). There are 12 residues in the CDR3.

The V call is TRBV25-1, the J call TRBJ2-3; TCRdb's assignment of TRBD1 cannot be checked, as there is no DNA. Germline CDR1 reads MGHDK; CDR2 reads SYGVNS. This CDR3 is built from 18 residues. This CDR3 is CASSSITGGYSDTDTQYF.

V gene TRBV10-3 combines with J gene TRBJ2-7. The CDR3 has 13 amino acids. CDR1 and CDR2 (germline): ENHRY, SYGVKD. The CDR3 loop reads CAISESITYEQYF.

This chain connects TRBV20-1 to TRBJ2-2; the TRBD1 assignment by TCRdb is unverifiable without DNA. Germline V gives CDR1 DFQATT, CDR2 SNEGSKA (reference sequence). The CDR3 has 14 amino acids. The CDR3 sequence is CSARFTGDTGELFF.

The chain's CDR3 is CASSPSGTAYGYTF. The chain uses TRBV27 and TRBJ1-2; absent DNA, TCRdb's TRBD1 call cannot be checked. This CDR3 comprises 14 residues. Germline V gene data show CDR1 as MNHEY and CDR2 as SMNVEV (reference sequence).

The rearrangement joins TRBV7-9 to TRBJ2-7; there is no DNA to check the TCRdb D call of TRBD1. The CDR3 has 14 amino acids. CDR1 and CDR2 (germline): SEHNR, FQNEAQ (reference sequence). The CDR3 spells CASSLVLPPYEQYF.

V usage is TRBV5-6 and J usage is TRBJ2-1. The CDR3 covers 16 residues. Germline CDR1 and CDR2: SGHDT and YYEEEE. The CDR3 protein is CASSLDWITVDNEQFF.

The CDR3 sequence is CSVYLGGNTIYF. The rearrangement links TRBV29-1 to TRBJ1-3. Germline CDR1 and CDR2: SQVTM and ANQGSEA. The CDR3 covers 12 residues.

The V and J genes are TRBV5-5 and TRBJ2-7. The germline V gene has CDR1 SGHKS and CDR2 YYEKEE (reference sequence). There are 12 residues in the CDR3. CDR3 sequence: CASSDGGDEQYF.

The J gene is TRBJ2-6, the V gene TRBV10-3; TCRdb selects TRBD1, and the lack of DNA leaves this call unchecked. Germline CDR1 is ENHRY and CDR2 is SYGVKD. The CDR3 covers 17 residues. This CDR3 is CAISNGQGADGANVLTF.

The chain joins TRBV12-3 or TRBV12-4 to TRBJ2-1; the TRBD1 assignment by TCRdb is unverifiable without DNA. The CDR3 contains 15 residues. The CDR3 here is CASSLVAGYYNEQFF.

The J gene is TRBJ1-5, the V gene TRBV19. The CDR3 length is 16 residues. CDR1 and CDR2 (germline): LNHDA, SQIVND (reference sequence). This chain's CDR3 is CASSQRTLRGGQPQHF.

J is TRBJ2-1 and V is TRBV5-5; TCRdb proposes TRBD2, but this gene call is untestable without DNA. The germline CDR1 and CDR2 sequences are SGHKS and YYEKEE (reference sequence). The CDR3 has 14 residues. CDR3 in amino acids: CASVGSGSYNEQFF. Filled out from reference TRBV5-5 and TRBJ2-1, the complete variable domain reads DAGVTQSPTHLIKTRGQQVTLRCSPISGHKSVSWYQQVLGQGPQFIFQYYEKEERGRGNFPDRFSARQFPNYSSELNVNALLLGDSALYLCASVGSGSYNEQFFGPGTRLTVL.

The gene calls are TRBV28 and TRBJ1-2. Germline lookup yields CDR1 MDHEN and CDR2 SYDVKM. This CDR3 is built from 16 residues. The CDR3 sequence is CASSLNLELPVYGYTF.

The rearrangement links TRBV29-1 to TRBJ2-6; TCRdb lists TRBD2, though no DNA is available to test this call. This CDR3 contains 14 residues. The germline gives CDR1 SQVTM, CDR2 ANQGSEA. CDR3 amino acids: CSARLWDGANVLTF.

The V gene is TRBV29-1, the J gene TRBJ1-5; TCRdb picks TRBD1, but there is no DNA to check that call. The CDR3 runs to 14 residues. Germline loops: CDR1 SQVTM, CDR2 ANQGSEA. CDR3 amino acids: CSVAAGDSNQPQHF.

The chain has TRBV20-1 and TRBJ2-4; with no DNA, the TCRdb D assignment of TRBD1 cannot be verified. From germline, CDR1 is DFQATT and CDR2 SNEGSKA (reference sequence). This CDR3 spans 13 amino acids. CDR3 loop: CSAAPGELNIQYF.